The T cell receptor (beta chain) under discussion was sequenced for a study of cytomegalovirus exposure and HLA in healthy donors. Looking at the study overall: Prior work identified 95 million to 120 million unique TCR beta sequences in some 200 million T cells.

Germline V gives CDR1 SNHLY, CDR2 FYNNEI. The CDR3 spans 14 residues. The V gene lost 6 bases and the J gene lost 2 bases, with 13 bases spanning the gap. PCR primers comprised 60 Vbeta and 13 Jbeta primers. Using immunoSEQ multiplex PCR, the repertoire was profiled, and TCRdb retains in-frame clones only, with some absent. The sample holds 150,000 to 180,000 clones, 75% to 85% seen once. Material for sequencing was PBMCs. J is TRBJ1-1 and V is TRBV2, with D tentatively TRBD1 (5 bases). The source is a woman in her thirties or forties in good health and CMV-seropositive. The CDR3 DNA follows: TGTGCCAGCAGAGGGGCAGCCATAAACACTGAAGCTTTCTTT. Translating it yields CASRGAAINTEAFF.